The T cell receptor (beta chain) under discussion was sequenced for a study of blood T cell repertoires in COVID-19. As for the study in general: Samples representing acute and convalescent COVID-19 were sourced from the United States, Italy and Spain. Sample material is recorded as cDNA or gDNA derived from T cells, B-cell-depleted T cells, or PBMCs.

V dropped 0 bases and J dropped 7 bases, with 11 bases sitting between them. Germline CDR1 reads SGHRS; CDR2 reads YFSETQ. This CDR3 is 14 amino acids long. Authors' methods: It was from reference gene primer amplification that nucleated cell counts were estimated. Libraries were prepared by immunoSEQ multiplex PCR; TCRdb keeps only in-frame clonotypes and omits some of them. Clonal size and the V and J genes are those of that table, whereas D and trimming came from the DNA. The data show 80,000 or so clones, around 81% seen once. This sequence originates from a man aged 80 or over with acute or convalescent COVID-19. V gene TRBV5-1 combines with J gene TRBJ1-5; D is undetermined. The sequencing input was peripheral blood. Here the CDR3 reads CASSLDANQQPQHF. In DNA form, the CDR3 reads TGCGCCAGCAGCTTGGACGCAAATCAGCAGCCCCAGCATTTT.